The 24 T cell receptor beta chains listed next were all sequenced from one sample in a study of shared clonotypes between healthy human individuals. Profiling relied on immunoSEQ multiplex PCR, and the TCRdb table lists in-frame clones only, not all of them. The sample has some 2 million clones, less than 95% seen once. The naive CD8 population came from CD45RO-negative cells selected for CCR7, without terminally differentiated effector memory CD45RA+ cells. Sequenced sample: naive CD8+ T cells sorted from blood. These receptors all stem from a man in his late teens or twenties in good health.

The rearrangement uses TRBV1 and TRBJ2-1; whether TRBD2, the table's D call, matches the DNA was not checked. TRBV1 is recorded as a pseudogene. The CDR3 is 21 amino acids. The CDR3 spells CTSSQEGLRTSGRRTDNEQFF. The CDR3 DNA sequence: TGCACCAGCAGCCAAGAAGGCCTCCGGACTAGCGGGAGAAGAACGGACAATGAGCAGTTCTTC.

The V call is TRBV11-3, the J call TRBJ2-2; D gene ambiguous. V was trimmed by 5 bases and J by 7 bases, leaving 14 bases between them. The CDR3 spans 14 residues. Germline values: CDR1 SGHNT, CDR2 YENEEA. CDR3 sequence: CASSNRVDGGELFF. CDR3 sequence (DNA): TGTGCCAGCAGCAATCGGGTTGATGGCGGGGAGCTGTTTTTT.

The chain couples TRBV27 to TRBJ1-3; TRBD1 is a possible D gene (5 bases). The DNA end is more similar to TRBJ2-2, so the J call may be wrong. This CDR3 comprises 15 residues. Germline lookup yields CDR1 MNHEY and CDR2 SMNVEV (reference sequence). Here the CDR3 reads CASTMDNANTGELFF. In nucleotides, the CDR3 is TGTGCCAGCACTATGGACAATGCGAACACCGGGGAGCTGTTTTTT.

The chain links TRBV29-1 to TRBJ2-3, with 8 bases that match TRBD2. V shed 2 bases, J shed 0 bases, and the junction held 1 base outside the gene matches. CDR1 and CDR2 (germline): SQVTM, ANQGSEA. The CDR3 spans 14 residues. CDR3 sequence: CSVEIAGSTDTQYF. CDR3 nucleotide sequence: TGCAGCGTTGAAATAGCGGGAAGCACAGATACGCAGTATTTT.

Note on this clone: Relative to the germline gene, one junction end is altered; a read error may explain this. The chain recombines TRBV7-7 with TRBJ2-1; the D gene is possibly TRBD1 (7 bases). Germline assignment: CDR1 SSHAT and CDR2 FNYEAQ (reference sequence). CDR3 size: 15 residues. In DNA, the CDR3 is TGTGCTAGCAGCTTAGGGGGCAGGGGAGGAGAGGAGCAGTTCTTC. Protein sequence: CASSLGGRGGEEQFF.

The rearrangement uses TRBV2 and TRBJ2-3; D unclear. CDR3 length equals 13 residues. The V gene lost 2 bases and the J gene lost 2 bases, with 5 bases spanning the gap. CDR1 SNHLY and CDR2 FYNNEI come from the germline V gene. The CDR3 region has the DNA TGTGCCAGCAGTGAATCTGTCACAGATACGCAGTATTTT. This translates into CASSESVTDTQYF. The full variable domain, in which reference TRBV2 and TRBJ2-3 provide the parts outside the CDR3, is EPEVTQTPSHQVTQMGQEVILRCVPISNHLYFYWYRQILGQKVEFLVSFYNNEISEKSEIFDDQFSVERPDGSNFTLKIRSTKLEDSAMYFCASSESVTDTQYFGPGTRLTVL.

This clone was found once. This chain joins TRBV4-1 and TRBJ2-1; 9 bases match TRBD1. This CDR3 is built from 13 residues. Looked up from germline, CDR1 is MGHRA and CDR2 is YSYEKL. The junction had 4 bases not matched to a gene; V was cut back by 4 bases and J by 9 bases. The chain's CDR3 is CASSPRQGVEQFF. CDR3 in DNA: TGCGCCAGCAGCCCTCGACAGGGGGTTGAGCAGTTCTTC.

The J gene is TRBJ2-7, the V gene TRBV27; D unresolved. The V gene's germline CDR1 is MNHEY and CDR2 SMNVEV (reference sequence). Trimming took off 7 bases at V and 2 bases at J, with 0 bases between the two ends. This CDR3 comprises 9 residues. CDR3 bases: TGTGCCAGCACCTACGAGCAGTACTTC. Translated, it gives CASTYEQYF.

The rearrangement uses TRBV13 and TRBJ2-3; 9 positions match TRBD2. Germline values: CDR1 PRHDT, CDR2 FYEKMQ (reference sequence). The V segment lost 5 bases and the J segment 2 bases; nucleotides outside the gene matches: 8. The CDR3 contains 16 residues. This CDR3 is CASSITAGGPTDTQYF. DNA for the CDR3: TGTGCCAGCAGCATCACAGCGGGGGGTCCCACAGATACGCAGTATTTT.

The rearrangement joins TRBV5-4 to TRBJ1-6; 9 bases align to TRBD1. V dropped 4 bases and J dropped 0; count of bases not matched to a gene: 5. CDR1 SGHNT and CDR2 YYREEE come from the germline V gene (reference sequence). This CDR3 contains 17 residues. CDR3 coding DNA: TGTGCCAGCAGCCCCGGGACAGGGAGCTCCTATAATTCACCCCTCCACTTT. Amino acid sequence: CASSPGTGSSYNSPLHF.

V and J are TRBV2 and TRBJ2-2; 9 bases are a match to TRBD2. Germline V gene data show CDR1 as SNHLY and CDR2 as FYNNEI. V shed 6 bases, J shed 6 bases, and the junction held 17 bases outside the gene matches. The CDR3 runs to 18 residues. The CDR3 is CASRWQGGGAGGSGELFF. The CDR3 DNA follows: TGTGCCAGCAGGTGGCAGGGAGGTGGAGCGGGAGGCTCCGGGGAGCTGTTTTTT.

This clone appeared once. This rearrangement joins TRBV9 to TRBJ1-2, with D hard to call. CDR3 length: 14 residues. Germline CDR1 is SGDLS and CDR2 is YYNGEE. Trimming stripped 4 bases from V and 4 bases from J, with 14 bases between. Written as DNA, the CDR3 is TGTGCCAGCAGCCTATCTGGGGAGGTCTATGGCTACACCTTC. This translates into CASSLSGEVYGYTF.

Turning to this clone: The sample contains more than one DNA sequence encoding this CDR3. This sequence joins TRBV6-5 and TRBJ1-6; 8 positions agree with TRBD1. Germline CDR1 reads MNHEY; CDR2 reads SVGAGI. CDR3 length equals 13 residues. V was clipped by 6 bases and J by 6 bases; unmatched bases: 1. The CDR3 loop is CASSGQGNSPLHF. CDR3 DNA sequence: TGTGCCAGCAGCGGACAGGGTAATTCACCCCTCCACTTT.

This clone has just one count. The chain has TRBV7-9 and TRBJ1-2, with D perhaps matching TRBD1 (6 bases). The CDR3 sequence is 15 residues long. The V end lost 1 base, the J end lost 3 bases, and 12 bases lay between the germline ends. Germline assignment: CDR1 SEHNR and CDR2 FQNEAQ (reference sequence). In DNA form, the CDR3 reads TGTGCCAGCAGCTTAGGGGACAATACTTACTATGGCTACACCTTC. This encodes CASSLGDNTYYGYTF.

With regard to this clone: Distinct nucleotide sequences in the sample also encode this CDR3. V gene TRBV9 combines with J gene TRBJ2-7; D assignment may be TRBD1 or TRBD2 (5 bases each). V lost 0 bases and J 2 bases, leaving 9 bases between the germline ends. This CDR3 region has 14 residues. The germline gives CDR1 SGDLS, CDR2 YYNGEE. CDR3 residues: CASSVGGSPYEQYF. The CDR3 DNA reads TGTGCCAGCAGCGTAGGGGGGTCCCCCTACGAGCAGTACTTC.

The chain employs TRBV6-5 and TRBJ1-2, with D possibly matching TRBD1 (6 bases). Germline V gene data show CDR1 as MNHEY and CDR2 as SVGAGI. The CDR3 runs 14 residues. V was clipped by 5 bases and J by 8 bases, with 18 bases between them. CDR3 in DNA: TGTGCCAGCAGTGTCATCGTCGGGGGCTTGGGCTACACCTTC. This translates into CASSVIVGGLGYTF.

A note on this clone: Other DNA sequences from this sample encode an identical CDR3 as well. The chain employs TRBV27 and TRBJ2-7; D is possibly TRBD1 or TRBD2 (5 bases each). Trimming removed 2 bases at V and 1 base at J, with 15 bases between. From germline, CDR1 is MNHEY and CDR2 SMNVEV (reference sequence). The CDR3 is made up of 16 amino acids. DNA for the CDR3: TGTGCCAGCAGTTTAAGCCCCGGGACGGCTTCCTACGAGCAGTACTTC. Protein sequence: CASSLSPGTASYEQYF.

This chain's CDR3 is CASSPRRAETQYF. The CDR3 DNA is TGTGCCAGCAGCCCTCGCCGGGCAGAGACCCAGTACTTC. This rearrangement joins TRBV9 to TRBJ2-5; D is undetermined. This CDR3 region has 13 residues. Germline CDR1 reads SGDLS; CDR2 reads YYNGEE. The V and J ends lost 4 bases and 4 bases respectively, with 11 bases between them.

The V and J genes are TRBV6-1 and TRBJ2-3; TRBD2 aligns across 7 bases. Trimming cost V 10 bases and J 3 bases; bases outside gene matches: 13. CDR3 size: 15 residues. Germline V gene data show CDR1 as MNHNS and CDR2 as SASEGT. The CDR3 here is CATSLGGSRTDTQYF. DNA for the CDR3: TGTGCCACCTCACTGGGGGGGTCTCGGACAGATACGCAGTATTTT.

The rearrangement joins TRBV20-1 to TRBJ2-4, with TRBD1 as a possible D gene (5 bases). The CDR3 runs 11 residues. Germline loops: CDR1 DFQATT, CDR2 SNEGSKA (reference sequence). The CDR3 nucleotides read TGCCCTTGGGCAGGGCAGAACATTCAGTACTTC. Translation gives CPWAGQNIQYF.

Worth noting for this clone: The same CDR3 also results from other DNA sequences found in this sample. The rearrangement links TRBV14 to TRBJ1-2; D unclear. From germline, CDR1 is SGHDN and CDR2 FVKESK. The CDR3 has 13 amino acids. V lost 3 bases, J lost 4 bases, and 9 bases lay in between. CDR3 in amino acids: CASSQGQLYGYTF. The CDR3 nucleotides are TGTGCCAGCAGCCAGGGCCAGCTCTATGGCTACACCTTC.

This chain connects TRBV29-1 to TRBJ1-2; possibly TRBD1 for D (6 bases). Germline CDR1 SQVTM, CDR2 ANQGSEA. Trimming took off 6 bases at V and 4 bases at J, with 15 bases between the two ends. This CDR3 is built from 13 residues. Here the CDR3 reads CSVPKQGRYGYTF. The CDR3 DNA is TGCAGCGTCCCGAAACAGGGCCGCTATGGCTACACCTTC.

Comment on this clone: Additional DNA sequences in this sample encode the identical CDR3. The rearrangement joins TRBV6-1 to TRBJ1-1; 8 bases line up with TRBD1. This CDR3 spans 12 amino acids. Germline V CDR1 and CDR2: MNHNS, SASEGT. The V and J ends lost 8 bases and 4 bases, in that order; junction bases with no gene match: 3. The CDR3 reads CASSTGGTEAFF. The CDR3 nucleotides read TGTGCCAGCTCTACAGGGGGCACTGAAGCTTTCTTT.

The gene calls are TRBV4-3 and TRBJ2-1; TRBD2 aligns across 13 bases. The germline V gene encodes CDR1 LGHNA and CDR2 YSLEER. The length of the CDR3 is 17 residues. V trimming: 4 bases; J trimming: 6 bases; junction bases outside the gene matches: 9. For the CDR3, the DNA is TGCGCCAGCAGCCCCCTCCGGACTAGCGGGAGTGTCAATGAGCAGTTCTTC. It encodes CASSPLRTSGSVNEQFF.